This T cell receptor (beta chain) was obtained from a study of naive and memory T cell subsets. Cells stained for CD3, CD4, CD8, CD45RA and CD27 were sorted into four subsets. Notes on this clonotype: As yet, its antigen is unknown.

The beta constant-region primer was an equimolar mix of two oligonucleotides covering TRBC1 and TRBC2. Ligated cDNA was amplified by four rounds of PCR with nested alpha and beta constant-region primers and SP2. TCRdb re-analysed the UMI-ligation and nested PCR reads in MiXCR, keeping a single row per CDR3 protein. Of about 150,000 distinct CDR3 sequences listed, approximately 24% are singletons. General observations from the study: A few larger clonotypes appeared in naive repertoires, especially CD8, possibly memory cells re-expressing CD45RA.

This receptor was taken from a human donor in good health. Sequencing was carried out using naive CD4+ T cells from blood.

This CDR3 reads CASSPKWRTSGPDTQYF. The CDR3 nucleotides are TGTGCCAGCAGCCCAAAATGGAGGACTAGCGGTCCAGATACGCAGTATTTT. The chain joins TRBV7-8 to TRBJ2-3, with 10 bases fitting TRBD2. V lost 5 bases, J lost 4 bases, and 12 bases stayed unmatched. Germline V gives CDR1 SGHVS, CDR2 FQNEAQ. The CDR3 length is 17 residues.